Below, one TCR beta chain is given with its context. As yet, its antigen is unknown. Donors showed nominal health when sampled, although they likely had unrecorded immune exposures. The sample is drawn from a study of cytomegalovirus exposure and HLA in healthy donors. General study findings and limits: With later analysis, a missense DCLRE1C variant became linked to TCR beta V- and J-gene trimming. Data from an earlier analysis indicated that most TCR beta V segments were productive either about 87% or about 30% of the time.

Both 60 Vbeta primers and 13 Jbeta primers went into the PCR. Method: immunoSEQ multiplex PCR; TCRdb's copy keeps in-frame clones and lacks some. The profile shows tens of thousands of clones, 81% of them singletons. The material sequenced was PBMCs. This TCR was recovered from a human donor in good health.

The CDR3 coding sequence is TGTGCCACCTCAGATGAGGGGGCCGTGAACTACGAGCAGTACTTC. Translated: CATSDEGAVNYEQYF. V gene TRBV28 combines with J gene TRBJ2-7, with 7 positions matching TRBD1. This CDR3 has 15 amino acids. V shed 10 bases, J shed 3 bases, and the junction held 15 bases outside the gene matches. Germline V gene sequence: CDR1 MDHEN, CDR2 SYDVKM.